Each of the 17 T cell receptor beta chains below was sequenced from the same sample in a study of tumor-infiltrating lymphocytes in localized non-small cell lung cancer. Only in-frame clones appear in the TCRdb table, and some are missing; sequencing was by immunoSEQ multiplex PCR. The sample lists under 20,000 clones; over 70% were seen once. Sequencing input: lung tumor tissue. The receptors derive from a human donor with non-small cell lung cancer.

The V gene is TRBV27, the J gene TRBJ2-1, with D possibly TRBD2 on 6 matching bases. The CDR3 contains 17 residues. Trimming removed 0 bases at V and 0 bases at J, with 12 bases between. In germline, CDR1 is MNHEY, CDR2 SMNVEV (reference sequence). CDR3 nucleotides: TGTGCCAGCAGTTTATCGCTGGGACTCAGCTCCTACAATGAGCAGTTCTTC. Its protein is CASSLSLGLSSYNEQFF.

This clone has a handful of counts. The V and J genes are TRBV5-1 and TRBJ1-2, with 7 bases identical to TRBD1. This CDR3 region has 15 residues. Germline V gene lookup returns CDR1 SGHRS and CDR2 YFSETQ. The J segment lost 0 bases and the V segment lost 0 bases, leaving 2 bases of the junction unmatched. Here the CDR3 reads CASSLATGTNYGYTF. CDR3 nucleotide sequence: TGCGCCAGCAGCTTGGCGACAGGGACTAACTATGGCTACACCTTC.

This clone is medium-sized in the sample. V and J are TRBV13 and TRBJ2-1, with TRBD2 matching 12 bases. Germline V CDR1 and CDR2: PRHDT, FYEKMQ (reference sequence). V lost 5 bases, J lost 8 bases, and 10 bases stayed unmatched. The CDR3 contains 16 residues. The CDR3 DNA is TGTGCCAGCAGCCCCGGACTAGCGGGACGGGCCGATGAGCAGTTCTTC. It translates to CASSPGLAGRADEQFF.

In its sample, this clone was seen a few times. CDR3 sequence: CSVGGFGYTF. The CDR3 DNA reads as TGCAGCGTTGGGGGATTTGGCTACACCTTC. The rearrangement links TRBV29-1 to TRBJ1-2; no clear D gene. Germline V gene sequence: CDR1 SQVTM, CDR2 ANQGSEA. Trimming took 4 bases from V and 7 from J, leaving 7 bases between them. CDR3 length equals 10 residues.

This sequence joins TRBV7-9 and TRBJ2-4; 7 bases agree with TRBD1. The CDR3 runs 13 residues. V lost 2 bases, J lost 11 bases, and 6 bases stayed unmatched. Germline V CDR1 and CDR2: SEHNR, FQNEAQ (reference sequence). The CDR3 region has the DNA TGTGCCAGCAGCTTAACCACAGGGGAAGTTCAGTACTTC. It yields the protein CASSLTTGEVQYF. Filled out from reference TRBV7-9 and TRBJ2-4, the complete variable domain reads DTGVSQNPRHKITKRGQNVTFRCDPISEHNRLYWYRQTLGQGPEFLTYFQNEAQLEKSRLLSDRFSAERPKGSFSTLEIQRTEQGDSAMYLCASSLTTGEVQYFGAGTRLSVL.

The chain couples TRBV2 to TRBJ1-4; TRBD1 aligns across 8 bases. The germline V gene has CDR1 SNHLY and CDR2 FYNNEI. The CDR3 sequence is 16 residues long. V lost 5 bases and J lost 7; bases outside the gene matches: 12. CDR3 residues: CASSPGGAGPGEKLFF. Here the CDR3 DNA reads TGTGCCAGCAGTCCAGGGGGCGCCGGCCCGGGTGAAAAACTGTTTTTT.

DNA for the CDR3: TGTGCCAGCAGTGTCCCGGGACAGCTCCAAGAGACCCAGTACTTC. It translates to CASSVPGQLQETQYF. The chain combines TRBV28 with TRBJ2-5, with 7 bases fitting TRBD1. CDR3 length: 15 amino acids. V dropped 5 bases and J dropped 1; count of bases not matched to a gene: 7. Germline V CDR1 and CDR2: MDHEN, SYDVKM.

The rearrangement links TRBV28 to TRBJ2-6; no clear D gene. CDR3 length: 16 residues. CDR1 is MDHEN and CDR2 is SYDVKM in the germline V gene. V lost 5 bases to trimming and J lost 0 bases, with 11 bases between them. The DNA for the CDR3 is TGTGCCAGCAGTCCCCCTTTAACCTCTGGGGCCAACGTCCTGACTTTC. Its translation: CASSPPLTSGANVLTF. Together with reference TRBV28 and TRBJ2-6, the CDR3 gives the full variable domain: DVKVTQSSRYLVKRTGEKVFLECVQDMDHENMFWYRQDPGLGLRLIYFSYDVKMKEKGDIPEGYSVSREKKERFSLILESASTNQTSMYLCASSPPLTSGANVLTFGAGSRLTVL.

This chain links TRBV7-9 with TRBJ1-1, with D perhaps matching TRBD1 (5 bases). Per the germline V gene, CDR1 is SEHNR and CDR2 is FQNEAQ (reference sequence). This CDR3 is built from 13 residues. V lost 1 base and J 5 bases, leaving 8 bases between the germline ends. The CDR3 here is CASSLGKGTEAFF. The CDR3 nucleotides read TGTGCCAGCAGCTTAGGGAAGGGGACTGAAGCTTTCTTT.

The chain employs TRBV5-4 and TRBJ2-3; D gene ambiguous. The V gene's germline CDR1 is SGHNT and CDR2 YYREEE (reference sequence). Trimming took 2 bases from V and 2 from J, leaving 6 bases between them. The CDR3 sequence is 13 residues long. The CDR3, as DNA: TGTGCCAGCAGCTTAGGTTCCACAGATACGCAGTATTTT. It yields the protein CASSLGSTDTQYF.

The chain couples TRBV6-6 to TRBJ1-1; TRBD1 matches 7 bases. The CDR3 totals 14 residues. The V segment lost 2 bases and the J segment 8 bases; nucleotides outside the gene matches: 8. Germline V CDR1 and CDR2: MNHNY, SVGAGI (reference sequence). DNA for the CDR3: TGTGCCAGCAGTTACGCCGTGGACAGGCCCGAAGCTTTCTTT. This translates into CASSYAVDRPEAFF.

Sample share makes this clone medium-sized (0.01 to 0.1%). This chain uses TRBV18 with TRBJ2-2, with D possibly matching TRBD2 (6 bases). Germline V lookup: CDR1 KGHSH, CDR2 LQKENI. This CDR3 spans 16 amino acids. Trimming stripped 6 bases from V and 0 bases from J, with 14 bases between. This CDR3 reads CASSQNGGANTGELFF. The CDR3 DNA follows: TGTGCCAGCTCTCAGAATGGAGGGGCGAACACCGGGGAGCTGTTTTTT. The whole variable domain, remainder taken from reference TRBV18 and TRBJ2-2, is NAGVMQNPRHLVRRRGQEARLRCSPMKGHSHVYWYRQLPEEGLKFMVYLQKENIIDESGMPKERFSAEFPKEGPSILRIQQVVRGDSAAYFCASSQNGGANTGELFFGEGSRLTVL.

The V gene is TRBV5-4, the J gene TRBJ2-7; the match to TRBD2 covers 10 bases. V lost 0 bases and J lost 3; bases outside the gene matches: 3. The CDR3 runs 15 residues. The V gene's germline CDR1 is SGHNT and CDR2 YYREEE (reference sequence). CDR3 in DNA: TGTGCCAGCAGCTTGGGGACTAGCGGCATCTACGAGCAGTACTTC. Protein product: CASSLGTSGIYEQYF.

This clone is a singleton in its sample. This chain links TRBV27 with TRBJ2-1, with TRBD2 matching 13 bases. In germline, CDR1 is MNHEY, CDR2 SMNVEV (reference sequence). Losses at the gene ends were 1 base for V and 0 bases for J; bases not matched to a gene: 6. CDR3 length equals 19 residues. CDR3 DNA: TGTGCCAGCAGTTTATTTGGACTAGCGGGGGAGAGCTCCTACAATGAGCAGTTCTTC. Its protein product is CASSLFGLAGESSYNEQFF.

The chain has TRBV4-1 and TRBJ1-2; the D gene is possibly TRBD1 (5 bases). Germline CDR1 reads MGHRA; CDR2 reads YSYEKL. The V end lost 3 bases, the J end lost 4 bases, and 18 bases lay between the germline ends. The CDR3 has 16 residues. For the CDR3, the DNA is TGCGCCAGCAGCCACGCCAAAACAGGAAGAGGCTATGGCTACACCTTC. It yields the protein CASSHAKTGRGYGYTF.

This clone was seen only once. The V and J genes are TRBV6-6 and TRBJ2-5; no firm D call. Looked up from germline, CDR1 is MNHNY and CDR2 is SVGAGI (reference sequence). V was pared by 4 bases and J by 5 bases, with 11 bases between. This CDR3 is built from 13 residues. CDR3 nucleotides: TGTGCCAGCAGTTGGTCGCAGAGGGAGACCCAGTACTTC. Protein product: CASSWSQRETQYF.

The chain combines TRBV29-1 with TRBJ1-1, with D uncertain. The CDR3 totals 13 residues. The germline V gene encodes CDR1 SQVTM and CDR2 ANQGSEA. Trimming pared 5 bases from V and 0 bases from J, leaving 10 bases between. DNA for the CDR3: TGCAGCGTTATCGGGGAGGTGAACACTGAAGCTTTCTTT. Translation: CSVIGEVNTEAFF. Full variable domain (outside the CDR3, taken from reference TRBV29-1 and TRBJ1-1): SAVISQKPSRDICQRGTSLTIQCQVDSQVTMMFWYRQQPGQSLTLIATANQGSEATYESGFVIDKFPISRPNLTFSTLTVSNMSPEDSSIYLCSVIGEVNTEAFFGQGTRLTVV.